This T cell receptor beta chain was sequenced in a study of pediatric ulcerative colitis. Whole-study findings and limits: No controls had the two rectal clonotypes shared by ulcerative colitis patients. Blood samples from two patients yielded substantially fewer templates and were excluded from blood-rectal overlap analysis.

Up to 500,000 reads were sequenced per sample. TCRdb keeps only in-frame clones here, not all; method: immunoSEQ multiplex PCR. The top ten clones hold under 6.5% of a sample with around 64,000 clones, over 70% of them seen once. Germline values: CDR1 LGHNT, CDR2 FRNRAP. The CDR3 loop spans 13 amino acids. As for this clone: The antigen remains unidentified. Sequence at one end of the junction differs from germline and may be a read error.

This sequence joins TRBV12-5 and TRBJ1-1; D is undetermined. Sequenced material: blood. The sequence derives from a boy between 5 and 17 years old with moderate ulcerative colitis. The CDR3 nucleotides are TGTGCTAGCGGTTTGAGCCTGAACACTGAAGCTTTCTTT. Its translation is CASGLSLNTEAFF.